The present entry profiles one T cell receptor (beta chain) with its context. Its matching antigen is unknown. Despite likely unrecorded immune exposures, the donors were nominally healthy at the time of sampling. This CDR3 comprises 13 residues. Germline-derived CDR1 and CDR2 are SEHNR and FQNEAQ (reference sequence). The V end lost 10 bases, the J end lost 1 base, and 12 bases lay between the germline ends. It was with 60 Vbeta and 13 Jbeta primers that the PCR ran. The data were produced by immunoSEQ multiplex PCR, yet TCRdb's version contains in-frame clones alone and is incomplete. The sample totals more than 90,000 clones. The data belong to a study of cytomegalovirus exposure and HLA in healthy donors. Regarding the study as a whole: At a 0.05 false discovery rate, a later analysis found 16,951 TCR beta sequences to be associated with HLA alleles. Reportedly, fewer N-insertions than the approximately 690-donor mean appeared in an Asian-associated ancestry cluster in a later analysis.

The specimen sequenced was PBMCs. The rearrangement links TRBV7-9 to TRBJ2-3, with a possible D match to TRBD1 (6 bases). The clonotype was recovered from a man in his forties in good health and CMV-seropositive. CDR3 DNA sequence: TGTGCCACCCAGGGGTATGGCACAGATACGCAGTATTTT. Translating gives CATQGYGTDTQYF.